This T cell receptor (beta chain) was observed in a study of control samples from healthy donors and cancer patients. Clones were read by immunoSEQ multiplex PCR, and TCRdb kept only the in-frame ones, dropping some. The repertoire holds 150,000 or so clones, with roughly 93% as singletons. The CDR3 is 16 amino acids. Germline CDR1 is MDHEN and CDR2 is SYDVKM. With V trimmed by 6 bases and J by 3 bases, 10 bases remained unmatched. The receptor comes from a man in his fifties or sixties in good health. This rearrangement joins TRBV28 to TRBJ2-7, with TRBD1 matching over 11 bases. Input material: blood. For the CDR3, the DNA is TGTGCCAGCAGACGGACAGGGGGCCCGGATGTCTACGAGCAGTACTTC. It specifies CASRRTGGPDVYEQYF.